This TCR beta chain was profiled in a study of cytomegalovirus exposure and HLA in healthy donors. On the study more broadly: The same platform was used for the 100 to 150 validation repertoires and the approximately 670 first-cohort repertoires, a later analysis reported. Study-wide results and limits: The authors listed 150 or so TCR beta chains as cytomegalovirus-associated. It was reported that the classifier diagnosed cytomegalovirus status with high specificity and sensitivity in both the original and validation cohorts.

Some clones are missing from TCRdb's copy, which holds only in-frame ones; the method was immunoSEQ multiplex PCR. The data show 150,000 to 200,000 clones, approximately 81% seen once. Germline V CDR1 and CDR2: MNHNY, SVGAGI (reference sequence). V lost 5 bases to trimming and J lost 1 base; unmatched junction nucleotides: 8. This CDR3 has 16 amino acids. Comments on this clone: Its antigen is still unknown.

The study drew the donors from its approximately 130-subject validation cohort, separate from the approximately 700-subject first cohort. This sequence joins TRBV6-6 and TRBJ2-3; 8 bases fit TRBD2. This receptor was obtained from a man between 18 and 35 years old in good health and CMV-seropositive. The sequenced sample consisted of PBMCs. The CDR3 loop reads CASSPPAGVGTDTQYF. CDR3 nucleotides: TGTGCCAGCAGTCCGCCAGCGGGGGTAGGCACAGATACGCAGTATTTT.